This TCR beta chain emerged from a study of blood T cell repertoires in COVID-19. Assay used: immunoSEQ multiplex PCR; TCRdb lists only in-frame clones, some missing. The table shows about 120,000 clones, with 84% occurring only once. Trimming took 1 base from V and 7 from J; bases not matched to a gene: 5. This CDR3 comprises 16 residues. CDR1 and CDR2 from the germline V gene are MNHEY and SMNVEV (reference sequence). This clone was recorded once. Sequenced input: PBMCs or T cells enriched from blood (not recorded which). This receptor was identified in a woman aged 25 to 45 who had recovered from COVID-19. The chain has TRBV27 and TRBJ1-6, with TRBD1 matching over 9 bases. CDR3 nucleotides: TGTGCCAGCAGTTTATATAGACAGGGGGGAAATTCACCCCTCCACTTT. This sequence encodes CASSLYRQGGNSPLHF.